This T cell receptor beta chain comes out of a study of shared clonotypes between healthy human individuals. Remarks on this clone: Its antigen is not known.

Libraries were prepared by immunoSEQ multiplex PCR; TCRdb keeps only in-frame clonotypes and omits some of them. Of about 2 million clones in the sample, about 94% are singletons; the top ten hold 1.1%. The CDR3 extends over 12 amino acids. V was pared by 4 bases and J by 3 bases, with 8 bases between. Germline assignment: CDR1 SQVTM and CDR2 ANQGSEA. General study findings and limits: It was the few donors that limited the genetic and exposure-history diversity represented. Non-shared clonotypes displayed generation probabilities falling below those of clonotypes present in all four donors.

CD45RO-negative CD8 cells positively selected for CCR7 made up the naive population, which excluded terminally differentiated effector memory CD45RA+ cells. The donors were adults (healthy and HIV-negative) with no recent acute infections or vaccinations. Sequencing was performed on naive CD8+ T cells sorted from blood. The rearrangement links TRBV29-1 to TRBJ2-3; D gene ambiguous. The receptor was isolated from a young man in good health. As DNA, the CDR3 is TGCAGCGTTGGTTCCACAACAGATACGCAGTATTTT. It is translated as CSVGSTTDTQYF.